This T cell receptor (beta chain) was captured by sequencing in a study of T cells in Graves' hyperthyroidism and ophthalmopathy. General study points: Separation of ophthalmopathy from stable hyperthyroidism was achieved by a 13 V-J model.

The ends were cut back, 9 bases at V and 7 bases at J, with 15 bases in the middle. The length of the CDR3 is 12 residues. CDR1 is MNHNS, CDR2 SASEGT, per germline. Patients with ophthalmopathy all had a Clinical Activity Score of at least 3, a NOSPECS grade of at least 4 and duration under 3 months. Orbital computed tomography, thyroid ultrasound, serum thyroxine and TRAb, and clinical symptoms together informed the diagnoses. This clonotype has only a few counts. What it binds is unknown. Authors of the study amplified TCR beta CDR3 regions from RNA transcripts. A set of HTBI primers served as the primers for a first-round RT-PCR of the TCR CDR3. TCRdb analysed the multiplex PCR reads with MiXCR anew, one entry per CDR3 protein. The data contain roughly 550,000 distinct CDR3 sequences, 15% to 20% of them singletons.

The chain combines TRBV6-1 with TRBJ1-2; a possible D gene is TRBD1 (6 bases). This sequence was found in a woman under 40 with Graves' ophthalmopathy. Sequencing input: blood. CDR3 DNA: TGTGCCAGTTCCACAGGGATCTCTGGCTACACCTTC. Translation gives CASSTGISGYTF.